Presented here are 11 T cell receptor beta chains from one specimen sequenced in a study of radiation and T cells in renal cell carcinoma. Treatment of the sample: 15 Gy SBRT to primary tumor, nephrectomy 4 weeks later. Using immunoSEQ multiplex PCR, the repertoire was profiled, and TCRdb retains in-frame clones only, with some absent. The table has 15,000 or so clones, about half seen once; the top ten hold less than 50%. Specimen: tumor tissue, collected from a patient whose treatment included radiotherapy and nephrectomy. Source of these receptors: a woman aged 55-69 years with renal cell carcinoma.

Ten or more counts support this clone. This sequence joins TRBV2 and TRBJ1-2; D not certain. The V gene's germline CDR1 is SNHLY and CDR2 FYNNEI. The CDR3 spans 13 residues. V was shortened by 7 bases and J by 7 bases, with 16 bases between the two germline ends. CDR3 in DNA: TGTGCCAGCACTAGCCCGGGAGGGTTTGGCTACACCTTC. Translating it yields CASTSPGGFGYTF.

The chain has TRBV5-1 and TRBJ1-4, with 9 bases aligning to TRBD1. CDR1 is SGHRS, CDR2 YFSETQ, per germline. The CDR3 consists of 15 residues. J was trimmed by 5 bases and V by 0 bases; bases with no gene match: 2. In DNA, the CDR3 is TGCGCCAGCAGCTTGGGCACAGGGGGCAATGAAAAACTGTTTTTT. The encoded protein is CASSLGTGGNEKLFF.

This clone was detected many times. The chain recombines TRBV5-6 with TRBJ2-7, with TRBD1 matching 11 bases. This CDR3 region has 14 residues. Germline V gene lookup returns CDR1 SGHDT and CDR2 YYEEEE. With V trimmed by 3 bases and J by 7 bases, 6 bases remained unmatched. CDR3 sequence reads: CASSWGTGGSEQYF. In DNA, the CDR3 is TGTGCCAGCAGCTGGGGGACAGGGGGTTCGGAGCAGTACTTC.

CDR3 protein: CASGTGTTEAFF. CDR3 nucleotide sequence: TGTGCCAGCGGGACAGGGACCACTGAAGCTTTCTTT. This chain connects TRBV28 to TRBJ1-1, with TRBD1 matching over 9 bases. The length of the CDR3 is 12 residues. Trimming removed 8 bases from V and 4 bases from J; junction bases left unmatched: 2. Germline V gene data show CDR1 as MDHEN and CDR2 as SYDVKM.

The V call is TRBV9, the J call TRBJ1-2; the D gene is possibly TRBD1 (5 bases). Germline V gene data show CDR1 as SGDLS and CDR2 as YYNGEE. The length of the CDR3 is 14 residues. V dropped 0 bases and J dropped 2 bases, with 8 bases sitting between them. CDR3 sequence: CASSVGRGNYGYTF. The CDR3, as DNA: TGTGCCAGCAGCGTAGGACGGGGGAACTATGGCTACACCTTC.

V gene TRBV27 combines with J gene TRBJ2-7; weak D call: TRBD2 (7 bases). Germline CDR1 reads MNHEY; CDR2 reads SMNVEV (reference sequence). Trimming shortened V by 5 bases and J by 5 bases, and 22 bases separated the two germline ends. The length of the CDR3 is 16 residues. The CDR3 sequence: CASSPGGGRRIHEQYF. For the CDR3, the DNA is TGTGCCAGCAGTCCTGGGGGGGGGCGCAGAATCCACGAGCAGTACTTC.

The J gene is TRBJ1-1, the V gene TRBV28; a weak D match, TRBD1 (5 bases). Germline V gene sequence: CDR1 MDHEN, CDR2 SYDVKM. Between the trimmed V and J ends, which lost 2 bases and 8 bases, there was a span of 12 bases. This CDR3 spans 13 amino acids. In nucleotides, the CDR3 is TGTGCCAGCAGTTTAAGGACGGGGGGGGAAGCTTTCTTT. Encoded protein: CASSLRTGGEAFF.

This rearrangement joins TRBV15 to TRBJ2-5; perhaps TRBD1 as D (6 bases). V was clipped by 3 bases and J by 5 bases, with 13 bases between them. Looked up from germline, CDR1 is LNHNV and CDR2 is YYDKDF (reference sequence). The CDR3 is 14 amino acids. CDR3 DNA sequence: TGTGCCACCAGCAGGGGGGCAGGCTGGGAGACCCAGTACTTC. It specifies CATSRGAGWETQYF.

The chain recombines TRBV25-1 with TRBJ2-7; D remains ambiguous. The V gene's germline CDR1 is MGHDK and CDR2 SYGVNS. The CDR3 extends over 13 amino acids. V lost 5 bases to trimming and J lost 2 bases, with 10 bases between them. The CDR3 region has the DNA TGTGCCAGCAGTCCCGATACGGCCTACGAGCAGTACTTC. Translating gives CASSPDTAYEQYF.

The DNA for the CDR3 is TGCGCCAGCAGCCAGGCGCCCGTACACTCTGGAAACACCATATATTTT. Translation: CASSQAPVHSGNTIYF. The chain uses TRBV4-1 and TRBJ1-3; D gene unclear. The CDR3 has 16 amino acids. V lost 3 bases to trimming and J lost 0 bases, with 12 bases between them. Germline V gives CDR1 MGHRA, CDR2 YSYEKL.

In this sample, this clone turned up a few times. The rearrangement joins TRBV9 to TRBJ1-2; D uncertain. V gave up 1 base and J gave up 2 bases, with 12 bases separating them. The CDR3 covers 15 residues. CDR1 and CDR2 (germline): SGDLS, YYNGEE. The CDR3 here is CASSVSGSLNYGYTF. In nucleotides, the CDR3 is TGTGCCAGCAGCGTAAGTGGCAGTCTAAACTATGGCTACACCTTC. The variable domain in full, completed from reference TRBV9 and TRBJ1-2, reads DSGVTQTPKHLITATGQRVTLRCSPRSGDLSVYWYQQSLDQGLQFLIQYYNGEERAKGNILERFSAQQFPDLHSELNLSSLELGDSALYFCASSVSGSLNYGYTFGSGTRLTVV.